Presented here are 24 T cell receptor beta chains from one specimen sequenced in a study of cytomegalovirus exposure and HLA in healthy donors. In the PCR, 60 Vbeta and 13 Jbeta primers were used. Assay used: immunoSEQ multiplex PCR; TCRdb lists only in-frame clones, some missing. Counted here are about 120,000 clones, about 81% occurring once; the ten biggest clones make up about 2.8%. Input material: PBMCs. The receptors stem from a woman in her thirties or forties in good health and CMV-seropositive.

The rearrangement joins TRBV27 to TRBJ2-1, with 7 bases that match TRBD1. The length of the CDR3 is 14 residues. Losses at the gene ends were 6 bases for V and 4 bases for J; bases not matched to a gene: 6. CDR1 is MNHEY, CDR2 SMNVEV, per germline (reference sequence). CDR3 region: CASSGDRQYNEQFF. Written as DNA, the CDR3 is TGTGCCAGCAGCGGGGACAGACAGTACAATGAGCAGTTCTTC.

The chain couples TRBV27 to TRBJ2-7, with D maybe TRBD2 (6 bases). This CDR3 is 14 amino acids long. CDR1 MNHEY and CDR2 SMNVEV come from the germline V gene (reference sequence). The ends were cut back, 4 bases at V and 1 base at J, with 11 bases in the middle. This chain's CDR3 is CASSSSGLSYEQYF. The CDR3 region has the DNA TGTGCCAGCAGTTCCTCGGGACTGTCCTACGAGCAGTACTTC.

The CDR3 region is CASSPRTGRTGLGYTF. The CDR3 DNA reads TGTGCCAGCAGCCCGAGAACAGGCAGAACCGGGCTCGGCTACACCTTC. The chain is built from TRBV11-1 and TRBJ1-2, with D maybe TRBD1 (5 bases). From germline, CDR1 is SGHAT and CDR2 FQDESV (reference sequence). V was pared by 5 bases and J by 8 bases, with 24 bases between. The CDR3 totals 16 residues. The whole variable domain, filled in from reference TRBV11-1 and TRBJ1-2, reads EAEVAQSPRYKITEKSQAVAFWCDPISGHATLYWYRQILGQGPELLVQFQDESVVDDSQLPKDRFSAERLKGVDSTLKIQPAELGDSAMYLCASSPRTGRTGLGYTFGSGTRLTVV.

CDR3 coding DNA: TGTGCCAGCAGTGAGGGAGGGGGTGTTTCTAACTATGGCTACACCTTC. Protein sequence: CASSEGGGVSNYGYTF. The V gene is TRBV25-1, the J gene TRBJ1-2, with D tentatively TRBD1 (6 bases). CDR3 length equals 16 residues. V lost 3 bases and J 0 bases, leaving 14 bases between the germline ends. CDR1 MGHDK and CDR2 SYGVNS come from the germline V gene.

Notes on this clone: The conserved phenylalanine or tryptophan is not found at the CDR3 terminus, so this likely reflects a read error. The chain recombines TRBV5-5 with TRBJ2-7, with a weak D call TRBD2 (6 bases). Germline CDR1 reads SGHKS; CDR2 reads YYEKEE (reference sequence). With 2 bases removed from V and 0 bases from J, the gap between germline ends came to 9 bases. The CDR3 covers 14 residues. CDR3 in DNA: TGTGCCAGCAGCTTTCCGACTAGCTCCTACGAGCAGTACCTC. Protein: CASSFPTSSYEQYL.

V usage is TRBV6-1 and J usage is TRBJ1-5; D unclear. V was trimmed by 5 bases and J by 6 bases, leaving 14 bases between them. The CDR3 runs 14 residues. Germline CDR1 MNHNS, CDR2 SASEGT. CDR3 bases: TGTGCCAGCAGTTTGGGAGGGCGCGGTCAGCCCCAGCATTTT. It translates to CASSLGGRGQPQHF.

The V call is TRBV27, the J call TRBJ2-7; 11 bases map to TRBD2. This CDR3 comprises 16 residues. CDR1 is MNHEY and CDR2 is SMNVEV in the germline V gene (reference sequence). V gave up 6 bases and J gave up 0 bases; unmatched junction bases: 7. The chain's CDR3 is CASRLQTSGNSYEQYF. The CDR3 DNA follows: TGTGCCAGCAGACTGCAGACTAGCGGGAACTCCTACGAGCAGTACTTC.

The rearrangement links TRBV4-1 to TRBJ2-7; 8 bases agree with TRBD1. Germline V gives CDR1 MGHRA, CDR2 YSYEKL. CDR3 length equals 15 residues. V shed 4 bases and J 4 bases; nucleotides not matched to a gene: 9. DNA of the CDR3: TGCGCCAGCAGCCCTGTGGACAGGGCCGAATACGAGCAGTACTTC. The encoded protein is CASSPVDRAEYEQYF.

V is TRBV7-9 and J is TRBJ2-7; 10 nucleotides agree with TRBD2. Looked up from germline, CDR1 is SEHNR and CDR2 is FQNEAQ (reference sequence). The CDR3 spans 15 residues. V dropped 1 base and J dropped 6; count of bases not matched to a gene: 6. The CDR3 DNA is TGTGCCAGCAGCTTAGATCCTAGCGGGAGAGGCGAGCAGTACTTC. Protein product: CASSLDPSGRGEQYF.

The chain employs TRBV29-1 and TRBJ1-1, with 12 nucleotides matching TRBD1. Per the germline V gene, CDR1 is SQVTM and CDR2 is ANQGSEA. The J segment lost 11 bases and the V segment lost 4 bases, leaving 11 bases of the junction unmatched. The CDR3 has 14 residues. The CDR3 loop is CSVALGTGGGGAFF. CDR3 coding DNA: TGCAGCGTTGCCCTGGGGACAGGGGGCGGTGGGGCTTTCTTT. Full variable domain (outside the CDR3, taken from reference TRBV29-1 and TRBJ1-1): SAVISQKPSRDICQRGTSLTIQCQVDSQVTMMFWYRQQPGQSLTLIATANQGSEATYESGFVIDKFPISRPNLTFSTLTVSNMSPEDSSIYLCSVALGTGGGGAFFGQGTRLTVV.

This clone has a handful of counts. This chain uses TRBV5-1 with TRBJ1-4; 7 bases map to TRBD1. The CDR3 length is 16 residues. V lost 0 bases to trimming and J lost 7 bases; unmatched junction nucleotides: 9. Germline loops: CDR1 SGHRS, CDR2 YFSETQ. The CDR3 DNA sequence: TGCGCCAGCAGCTTGGCCTTCACAGGGGTGGTTGAAAAACTGTTTTTT. Residues: CASSLAFTGVVEKLFF.

This clone was seen a single time. This sequence joins TRBV4-2 and TRBJ2-7; no firm D call. The germline V gene has CDR1 LGHNA and CDR2 YNFKEQ. The CDR3 length is 14 residues. V lost 1 base, J lost 2 bases, and 9 bases lay in between. CDR3 nucleotides: TGTGCCAGCAGCCAAGGTCGAGGAACCTACGAGCAGTACTTC. Its protein product is CASSQGRGTYEQYF.

The rearrangement uses TRBV6-6 and TRBJ2-3; 14 nucleotides align to TRBD2. From germline, CDR1 is MNHNY and CDR2 SVGAGI (reference sequence). This CDR3 contains 16 residues. The V and J ends lost 5 bases and 4 bases, in that order; junction bases with no gene match: 5. The CDR3 bases are TGTGCCAGCAGTCTGACTAGCGGGGGGGCCGCAGATACGCAGTATTTT. This sequence encodes CASSLTSGGAADTQYF.

The chain couples TRBV28 to TRBJ2-1; 12 bases are shared with TRBD2. Germline values: CDR1 MDHEN, CDR2 SYDVKM. V gave up 8 bases and J gave up 7 bases; unmatched junction bases: 12. CDR3 length: 16 amino acids. CDR3 amino acids: CASGDPGLAGGNEQFF. The CDR3 bases are TGTGCCAGCGGCGACCCGGGACTAGCGGGTGGGAATGAGCAGTTCTTC.

This clone was counted between two and nine times. V gene TRBV10-3 combines with J gene TRBJ2-7; D is possibly TRBD1 (6 bases). V was trimmed by 8 bases and J by 0 bases, leaving 11 bases between them. Germline V gene sequence: CDR1 ENHRY, CDR2 SYGVKD. This CDR3 has 13 amino acids. The DNA for the CDR3 is TGTGCCATCCAGACAGGAGGCTCCTACGAGCAGTACTTC. This encodes CAIQTGGSYEQYF.

This sequence joins TRBV30 and TRBJ1-2, with D uncertain. Germline CDR1 is GTSNPN and CDR2 is SVGIG (reference sequence). Trimming left V 5 bases short and J 1 base short, with 17 bases between. The CDR3 contains 15 residues. The CDR3 protein is CAWFYRRRVNYGYTF. The CDR3, as DNA: TGTGCCTGGTTCTACCGGCGCCGGGTTAACTATGGCTACACCTTC.

In this sample, this clone turned up a few times. One end of the junction fails to match germline, which may point to a read error. V gene TRBV7-7 combines with J gene TRBJ2-2, with 11 bases fitting TRBD2. Looked up from germline, CDR1 is SSHAT and CDR2 is FNYEAQ (reference sequence). The CDR3 consists of 16 residues. The DNA for the CDR3 is TGTGCTAGCAGCCCGAATCCGGGACTAGCGGTGAGGGAGCTGTTTTTT. The encoded protein is CASSPNPGLAVRELFF.

The gene calls are TRBV28 and TRBJ1-1; D perhaps matches TRBD1 (6 bases). V lost 8 bases and J 5 bases, leaving 12 bases between the germline ends. CDR1 is MDHEN and CDR2 is SYDVKM in the germline V gene. The CDR3 totals 12 residues. CDR3 region: CASGTGRTEAFF. The CDR3 coding sequence is TGTGCCAGCGGTACAGGGAGAACTGAAGCTTTCTTT.

V and J are TRBV6-1 and TRBJ2-5; D might be TRBD2 (6 bases). V was clipped by 2 bases and J by 5 bases, with 12 bases between them. Germline assignment: CDR1 MNHNS and CDR2 SASEGT. The CDR3 length is 14 residues. The chain's CDR3 is CASSEMAGFETQYF. In DNA, the CDR3 is TGTGCCAGCAGTGAAATGGCGGGGTTCGAGACCCAGTACTTC.

The table lists this clone with a few counts. The chain links TRBV6-1 to TRBJ2-7, with D possibly TRBD2 on 6 matching bases. This CDR3 has 15 amino acids. V lost 0 bases to trimming and J lost 6 bases, with 15 bases between them. In germline, CDR1 is MNHNS, CDR2 SASEGT. CDR3 region: CASSEAYGLTGEQYF. Here the CDR3 DNA reads TGTGCCAGCAGTGAAGCTTACGGACTAACGGGCGAGCAGTACTTC.

A few counts support this clone. The gene calls are TRBV28 and TRBJ1-2, with a tentative D call TRBD1 (6 bases). The germline V gene has CDR1 MDHEN and CDR2 SYDVKM. V shed 8 bases and J shed 4 bases, with 17 bases lying between them. The CDR3 has 14 residues. The CDR3 bases are TGTGCCAGCGTGGGGGGGGCGGGAAGCTATGGCTACACCTTC. It specifies CASVGGAGSYGYTF.

V is TRBV10-3 and J is TRBJ2-2; 10 bases align to TRBD2. Per the germline V gene, CDR1 is ENHRY and CDR2 is SYGVKD. V trimming: 0 bases; J trimming: 3 bases; junction bases outside the gene matches: 1. CDR3 length equals 16 residues. The DNA for the CDR3 is TGTGCCATCAGTGAGTCGGGACTAGCGCACACCGGGGAGCTGTTTTTT. Amino acids: CAISESGLAHTGELFF.

The rearrangement uses TRBV7-2 and TRBJ2-2; 8 bases line up with TRBD1. CDR1 is SGHTA, CDR2 FQGNSA, per germline. The CDR3 has 14 residues. V trimming: 5 bases; J trimming: 4 bases; junction bases outside the gene matches: 3. CDR3: CASSRTGITGELFF. The DNA for the CDR3 is TGTGCCAGCAGCCGGACAGGGATCACCGGGGAGCTGTTTTTT.

The chain employs TRBV29-1 and TRBJ2-2, with D possibly TRBD1 on 5 matching bases. CDR3 length: 17 residues. The germline V gene has CDR1 SQVTM and CDR2 ANQGSEA. Trimming took 1 base from V and 2 from J, leaving 17 bases between them. The CDR3 loop is CSVEGVGASRNTGELFF. The CDR3 DNA reads as TGCAGCGTTGAAGGGGTAGGGGCCTCCCGAAACACCGGGGAGCTGTTTTTT.